This TCR beta chain came from a study of T-cell reconstitution after alpha-beta-depleted transplantation in children. Overall study findings and caveats: Several hundred expanded graft clones reportedly were the source of alpha-beta T cells about two months after transplant.

This clonotype showed up many times. Its antigen is currently unknown. Preparation of the TCRbeta library was carried out with unique molecular identifiers. A single record per CDR3 protein comes from TCRdb applying MiXCR to the PCR reads. Altogether roughly 240,000 distinct CDR3 sequences are present, roughly 8.2% being singletons, with the ten largest covering 5% to 7%. The CDR3 spans 18 residues. Trimming removed 2 bases from V and 3 bases from J; junction bases left unmatched: 11. Per germline, CDR1 MNHEY and CDR2 SVGAGI. This specimen consisted of PBMCs, mostly from graft donor cells, obtained 180 days after TCRalphabeta/CD19-depleted stem cell transplant. The clonotype was recovered from a male patient between 5 and 17 years old who had a stem cell transplant for acute lymphoblastic leukemia, so the T cells may come from the graft donor. The chain uses TRBV6-5 and TRBJ2-5, with 11 nucleotides matching TRBD1. This CDR3 reads CASSYPPGQGVGEETQYF. The CDR3 region has the DNA TGTGCCAGCAGTTACCCTCCGGGACAGGGGGTTGGGGAAGAGACCCAGTACTTC.